This T cell receptor (beta chain) was captured by sequencing in a study of cytomegalovirus exposure and HLA in healthy donors. Notes on this clone: Its antigen is not identified.

With 60 Vbeta and 13 Jbeta primers, the PCR was carried out. Here immunoSEQ multiplex PCR was the method, and the copy in TCRdb shows in-frame clones only, minus some. Of around 120,000 clones listed, 81% were seen once; the top ten hold about 1.8%. This CDR3 region has 16 residues. Trimming left V 2 bases short and J 0 bases short, with 13 bases between. Germline V gene data show CDR1 as MNHEY and CDR2 as SVGAGI. Findings and caveats of the study: Relative to the approximately 700-donor mean, N-insertions were reportedly fewer in an Asian-associated ancestry cluster in a later analysis. Available immune exposure information was restricted to CMV serostatus only.

The sequence came from a man younger than 30 in good health and CMV-seronegative. This sequence joins TRBV6-5 and TRBJ1-1; D is perhaps TRBD1 (6 bases). The sample consisted of PBMCs. CDR3 region: CASSYGRGSMNTEAFF. The CDR3 bases are TGTGCCAGCAGTTACGGTAGGGGGTCCATGAACACTGAAGCTTTCTTT.